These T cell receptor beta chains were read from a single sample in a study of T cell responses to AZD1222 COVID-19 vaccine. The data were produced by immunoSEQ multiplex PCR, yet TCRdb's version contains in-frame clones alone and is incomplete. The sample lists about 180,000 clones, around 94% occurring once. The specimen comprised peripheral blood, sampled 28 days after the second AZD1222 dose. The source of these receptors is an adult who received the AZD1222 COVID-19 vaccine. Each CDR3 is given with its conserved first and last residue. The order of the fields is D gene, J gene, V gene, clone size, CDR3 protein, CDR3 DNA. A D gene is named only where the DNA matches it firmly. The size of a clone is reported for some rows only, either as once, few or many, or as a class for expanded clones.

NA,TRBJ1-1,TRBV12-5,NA,CASGLGGLNTEAFF,TGTGCTAGTGGTTTGGGGGGACTAAACACTGAAGCTTTCTTT
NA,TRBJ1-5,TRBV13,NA,CASGIRNQPQHF,TGTGCCAGTGGGATCAGGAATCAGCCCCAGCATTTT
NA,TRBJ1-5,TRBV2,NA,CASSPPQGGQPQHF,TGTGCCAGCAGTCCCCCTCAGGGCGGACAGCCCCAGCATTTT
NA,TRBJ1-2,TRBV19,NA,CASSGSGGYTF,TGTGCCAGTAGTGGATCGGGGGGCTACACCTTC
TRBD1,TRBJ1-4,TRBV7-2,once,CASSLRGQQNEKLFF,TGTGCCAGCAGCTTAAGGGGACAGCAGAATGAAAAACTGTTTTTT
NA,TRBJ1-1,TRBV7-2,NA,CASSLSTLSEAFF,TGTGCCAGCAGCTTATCTACTTTATCGGAAGCTTTCTTT
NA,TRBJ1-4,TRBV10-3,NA,CAISEGAGSNEKLFF,TGTGCCATCAGTGAGGGGGCAGGATCTAATGAAAAACTGTTTTTT
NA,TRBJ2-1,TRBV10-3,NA,CAISGENEQFF,TGTGCCATCAGTGGGGAGAATGAGCAGTTCTTC
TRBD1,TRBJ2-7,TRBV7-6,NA,CASSPNRGSYEQYF,TGTGCCAGCAGCCCCAACAGGGGGTCCTACGAGCAGTACTTC
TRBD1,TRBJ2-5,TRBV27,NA,CASSLTGGEKTQYF,TGTGCCAGCAGCCTGACAGGGGGTGAAAAGACCCAGTACTTC
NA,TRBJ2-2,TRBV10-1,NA,CASSESGRPAGELFF,TGCGCCAGCAGTGAGTCCGGACGTCCCGCCGGGGAGCTGTTTTTT
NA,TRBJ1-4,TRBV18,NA,CASSPGRATNEKLFF,TGTGCCAGCTCACCTGGGCGTGCAACTAATGAAAAACTGTTTTTT
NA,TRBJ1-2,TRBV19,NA,CASSMGVGRDGYTF,TGTGCCAGTAGTATGGGTGTGGGGAGAGATGGCTACACCTTC
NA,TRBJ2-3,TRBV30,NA,CAWSVQDTQYF,TGTGCCTGGAGTGTACAGGATACGCAGTATTTT
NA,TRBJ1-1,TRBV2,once,CASRIQGRVGYEAFF,TGTGCCAGCAGAATCCAAGGCAGGGTCGGATACGAAGCTTTCTTT
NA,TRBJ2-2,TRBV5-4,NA,CASSPRDTGELFF,TGTGCCAGCAGCCCCCGTGACACCGGGGAGCTGTTTTTT
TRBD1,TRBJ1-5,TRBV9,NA,CASSAGQGANQPQHF,TGTGCCAGCAGCGCAGGACAGGGGGCAAATCAGCCCCAGCATTTT
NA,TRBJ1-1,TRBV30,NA,CAWSRRRRNTEAFF,TGTGCCTGGAGTCGCCGACGGAGGAACACTGAAGCTTTCTTT
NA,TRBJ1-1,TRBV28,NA,CASSASGILEGEAFF,TGTGCCAGCAGTGCCTCCGGGATCCTGGAGGGTGAAGCTTTCTTT
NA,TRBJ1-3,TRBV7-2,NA,CASSRDSSSGNTIYF,TGTGCCAGCAGCCGCGACAGTAGCTCTGGAAACACCATATATTTT
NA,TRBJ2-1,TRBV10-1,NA,CASSERDLGRNEQFF,TGCGCCAGCAGTGAAAGGGACCTAGGGCGGAATGAGCAGTTCTTC
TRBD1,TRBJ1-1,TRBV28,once,CASSSPPGQGSKNTEAFF,TGTGCCAGCAGTTCCCCCCCGGGACAGGGATCTAAGAACACTGAAGCTTTCTTT
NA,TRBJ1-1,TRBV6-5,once,CATLGNTEAFF,TGTGCCACCCTGGGGAACACTGAAGCTTTCTTT
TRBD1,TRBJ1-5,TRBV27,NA,CASSLGQGISNQPQHF,TGTGCCAGCAGTTTAGGACAGGGGATTAGCAATCAGCCCCAGCATTTT
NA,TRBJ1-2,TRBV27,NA,CASTSLDSNYGYTF,TGTGCCAGCACCTCCCTGGACAGTAACTATGGCTACACCTTC
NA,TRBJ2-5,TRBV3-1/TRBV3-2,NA,CASSQTGLETQYF,TGTGCCAGCAGCCAAACGGGGTTAGAGACCCAGTACTTC